The rows below give T cell receptor beta chains drawn from one sample of a study of blood T cell repertoires in COVID-19. Sequenced by immunoSEQ multiplex PCR; TCRdb stores in-frame clones only, minus some. This sample has over 45,000 clones, with roughly 91% found just once. Material: peripheral blood. The receptors were sampled from a human donor in a cohort sampled during active COVID-19. CDR3s include the opening cysteine and the closing phenylalanine or tryptophan. A D gene is named only where the DNA matches it firmly. Size is stated for part of the rows, as once, few or many counts, or as a class when the clone is expanded.

size | J | V | D | DNA | CDR3
- | TRBJ2-1 | TRBV20-1 | TRBD2 | TGCAGTGCTAGCCCCGGGAGGGATCAGTTCTTC | CSASPGRDQFF
- | TRBJ1-5 | TRBV29-1 | - | TGCAGCGCCACCGAGAGGGGGGGAAGCAATCAGCCCCAGCATTTT | CSATERGGSNQPQHF
- | TRBJ2-3 | TRBV29-1 | - | TGCAGCGTTGAAGCCCCCCCCCGTCGGGGAACAGATACGCAGTATTTT | CSVEAPPRRGTDTQYF
- | TRBJ2-7 | TRBV7-8 | TRBD2 | TGTGCCAGCAGCCCGCGGACTAGCGGGATCTACGAGCAGTACTTC | CASSPRTSGIYEQYF
- | TRBJ2-5 | TRBV19 | TRBD2 | TGTGCCAGTAGTCAGGTCCCGGGGGGAGGAGAGACCCAGTACTTC | CASSQVPGGGETQYF
- | TRBJ1-6 | TRBV7-2 | - | TGTGCCAGCAGCTTAGGAAGGACTGTTAATTCACCCCTCCACTTT | CASSLGRTVNSPLHF
- | TRBJ2-7 | TRBV5-1 | TRBD2 | TGCGCCAGCAGCTTGGGTGGCGGTCTAGCGGGAGTAGGCTACGAGCAGTACTTC | CASSLGGGLAGVGYEQYF
- | TRBJ2-3 | TRBV5-1 | - | TGCGCCACCGGACTGAGGGGGAATGGGGATACGCAGTATTTT | CATGLRGNGDTQYF
- | TRBJ1-2 | TRBV5-4 | TRBD1 | TGTGCCAGCAGTCCCGCCGACAGGGATCCTAACTATGGCTACACCTTC | CASSPADRDPNYGYTF
- | TRBJ2-7 | TRBV4-1 | TRBD1 | TGCGCCAGCAGCCAAGGGACAGGGTACTACGAGCAGTACTTC | CASSQGTGYYEQYF
- | TRBJ1-1 | TRBV27 | - | TGTGCCAGCAGTTTCTCAATTAGTCCCGTTTCGAACACTGAAGCTTTCTTT | CASSFSISPVSNTEAFF
- | TRBJ2-7 | TRBV21-1 | - | TGTGCCAGCAGCAAAAGGCCCAAAGAGGAGGGAGGGCCCCACGAGCAGTACTTC | CASSKRPKEEGGPHEQYF
few | TRBJ2-7 | TRBV5-1 | - | TGCGCCAGCAGCTTGGCGGGATCGAAGGGCTACGAGCAGTACTTC | CASSLAGSKGYEQYF